This T cell receptor beta chain was captured by sequencing in a study of radiotherapy plus CTLA-4 blockade in lung cancer. Regarding the study as a whole: Among reported predictors of response, early blood T cell clone dynamics with interferon-beta performed best.

On this clone itself: The antigen is unknown.

Germline assignment: CDR1 LNHDA and CDR2 SQIVND (reference sequence). The V and J ends lost 1 base and 0 bases respectively, with 11 bases between them. This CDR3 has 16 residues. Those patients who had chemo-refractory metastatic non-small-cell lung cancer were given focal radiation along with CTLA-4 blockade through ipilimumab. TCRdb's table, derived via immunoSEQ multiplex PCR, lists solely in-frame clones and lacks some. The sample holds 20,000 to 25,000 clones, around 70% seen once. The chain combines TRBV19 with TRBJ2-3, with D maybe TRBD2 (5 bases). This receptor was obtained from a human donor with non-small cell lung cancer who had stable disease on radiotherapy plus ipilimumab. The material was peripheral blood, obtained from a patient treated with radiotherapy plus ipilimumab. CDR3: CASSIVSGGSTDTQYF. The DNA of the CDR3 is TGTGCCAGTAGTATAGTGAGCGGCGGTAGCACAGATACGCAGTATTTT.